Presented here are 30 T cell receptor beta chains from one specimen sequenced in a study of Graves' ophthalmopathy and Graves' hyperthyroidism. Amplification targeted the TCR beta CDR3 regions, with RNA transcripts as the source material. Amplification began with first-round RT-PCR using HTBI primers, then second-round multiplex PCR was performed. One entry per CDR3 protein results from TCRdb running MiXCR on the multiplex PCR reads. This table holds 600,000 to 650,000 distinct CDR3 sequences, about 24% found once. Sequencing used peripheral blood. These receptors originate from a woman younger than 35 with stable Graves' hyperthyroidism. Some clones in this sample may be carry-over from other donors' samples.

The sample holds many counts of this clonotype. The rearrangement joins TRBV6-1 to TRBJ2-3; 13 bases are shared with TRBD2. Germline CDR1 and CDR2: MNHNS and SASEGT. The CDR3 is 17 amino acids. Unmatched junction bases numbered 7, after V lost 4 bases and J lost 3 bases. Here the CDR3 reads CASSAKLAGGPTDTQYF. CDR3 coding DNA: TGTGCCAGCAGTGCCAAACTAGCGGGGGGGCCGACAGATACGCAGTATTTT.

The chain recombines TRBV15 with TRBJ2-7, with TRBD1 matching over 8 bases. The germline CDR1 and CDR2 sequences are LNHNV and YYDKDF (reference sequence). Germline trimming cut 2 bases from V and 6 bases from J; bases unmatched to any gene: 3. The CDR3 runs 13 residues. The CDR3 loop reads CATSRLQGGEQYF. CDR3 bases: TGTGCCACCAGCAGATTACAGGGGGGCGAGCAGTACTTC.

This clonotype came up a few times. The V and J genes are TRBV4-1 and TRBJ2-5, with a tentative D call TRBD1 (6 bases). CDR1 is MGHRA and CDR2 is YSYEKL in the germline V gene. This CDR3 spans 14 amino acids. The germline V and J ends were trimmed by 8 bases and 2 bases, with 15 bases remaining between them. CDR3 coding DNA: TGCGCCAGCCGCAACAGGGATGAACAAGAGACCCAGTACTTC. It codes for CASRNRDEQETQYF.

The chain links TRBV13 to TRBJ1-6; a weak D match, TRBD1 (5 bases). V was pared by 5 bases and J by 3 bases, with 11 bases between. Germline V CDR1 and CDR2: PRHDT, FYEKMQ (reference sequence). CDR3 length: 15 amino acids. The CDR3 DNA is TGTGCCAGCAGCGTGGGGGGGGGCTATAATTCACCCCTCCACTTT. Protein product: CASSVGGGYNSPLHF.

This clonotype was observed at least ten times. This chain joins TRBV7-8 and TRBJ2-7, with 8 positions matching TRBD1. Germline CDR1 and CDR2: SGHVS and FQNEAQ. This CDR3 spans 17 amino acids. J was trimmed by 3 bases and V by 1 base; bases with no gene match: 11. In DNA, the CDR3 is TGTGCCAGCAGCTTAGTGGTTGGTCAGGGGGCAAACTACGAGCAGTACTTC. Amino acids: CASSLVVGQGANYEQYF. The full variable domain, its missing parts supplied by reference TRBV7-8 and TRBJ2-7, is GAGVSQSPRYKVAKRGQDVALRCDPISGHVSLFWYQQALGQGPEFLTYFQNEAQLDKSGLPSDRFFAERPEGSVSTLKIQRTQQEDSAVYLCASSLVVGQGANYEQYFGPGTRLTVT.

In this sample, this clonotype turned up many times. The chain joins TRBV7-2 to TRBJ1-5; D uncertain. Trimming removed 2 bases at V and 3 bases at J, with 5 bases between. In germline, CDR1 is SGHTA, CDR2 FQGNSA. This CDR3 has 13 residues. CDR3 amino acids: CASSLNTNQPQHF. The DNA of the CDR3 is TGTGCCAGCAGCTTAAACACCAATCAGCCCCAGCATTTT.

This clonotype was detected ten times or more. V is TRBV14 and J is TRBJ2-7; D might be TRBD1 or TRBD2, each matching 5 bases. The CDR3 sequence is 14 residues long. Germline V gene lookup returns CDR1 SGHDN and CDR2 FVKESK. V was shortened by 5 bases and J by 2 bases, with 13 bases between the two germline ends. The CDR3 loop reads CASSSGRTTYEQYF. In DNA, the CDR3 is TGTGCCAGCAGCTCGGGACGGACAACCTACGAGCAGTACTTC.

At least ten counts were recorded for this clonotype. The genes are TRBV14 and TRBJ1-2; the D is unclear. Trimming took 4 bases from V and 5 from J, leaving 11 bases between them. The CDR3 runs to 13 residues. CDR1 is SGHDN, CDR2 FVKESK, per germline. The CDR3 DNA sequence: TGTGCCAGCAGCCTGGTGGGTTTATATGGCTACACCTTC. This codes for CASSLVGLYGYTF.

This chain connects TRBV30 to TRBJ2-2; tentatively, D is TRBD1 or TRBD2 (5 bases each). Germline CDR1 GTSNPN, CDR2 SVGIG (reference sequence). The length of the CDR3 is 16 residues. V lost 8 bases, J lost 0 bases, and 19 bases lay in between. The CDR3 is CASSGTPVSNTGELFF. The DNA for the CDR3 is TGTGCCAGTTCCGGGACCCCCGTATCGAACACCGGGGAGCTGTTTTTT.

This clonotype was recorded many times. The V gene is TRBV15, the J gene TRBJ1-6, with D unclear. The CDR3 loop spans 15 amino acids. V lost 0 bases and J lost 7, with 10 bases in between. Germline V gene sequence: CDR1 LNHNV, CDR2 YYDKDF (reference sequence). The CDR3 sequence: CATSRDGSGNSPLHF. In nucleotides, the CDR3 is TGTGCCACCAGCAGAGATGGTAGCGGCAATTCACCCCTCCACTTT.

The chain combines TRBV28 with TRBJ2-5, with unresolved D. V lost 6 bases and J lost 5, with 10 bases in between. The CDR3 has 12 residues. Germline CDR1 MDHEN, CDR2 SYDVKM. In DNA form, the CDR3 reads TGTGCCAGCAGATCTGACATTGAGACCCAGTACTTC. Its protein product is CASRSDIETQYF.

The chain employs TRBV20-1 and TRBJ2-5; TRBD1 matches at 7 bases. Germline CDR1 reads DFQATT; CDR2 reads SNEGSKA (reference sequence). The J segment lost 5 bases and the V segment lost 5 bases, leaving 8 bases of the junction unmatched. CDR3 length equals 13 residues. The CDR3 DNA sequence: TGCAGTGCTTTACAGGGGCCTCCGGAGACCCAGTACTTC. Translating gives CSALQGPPETQYF.

In DNA form, the CDR3 reads TGTGCCAGCAGCCCGGGACAAGACCAAGAGACCCAGTACTTC. It specifies CASSPGQDQETQYF. The rearrangement uses TRBV27 and TRBJ2-5, with D tentatively TRBD1 (6 bases). The CDR3 runs 14 residues. Trimming left V 6 bases short and J 0 bases short, with 11 bases between. Per germline, CDR1 MNHEY and CDR2 SMNVEV (reference sequence).

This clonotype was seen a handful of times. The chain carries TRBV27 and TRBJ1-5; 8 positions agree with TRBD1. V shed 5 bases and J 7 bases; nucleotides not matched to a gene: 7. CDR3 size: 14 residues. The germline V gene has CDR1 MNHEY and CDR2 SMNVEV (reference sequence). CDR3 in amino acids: CASSAGQGRQPQHF. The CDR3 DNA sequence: TGTGCCAGCAGTGCCGGACAGGGACGACAGCCCCAGCATTTT.

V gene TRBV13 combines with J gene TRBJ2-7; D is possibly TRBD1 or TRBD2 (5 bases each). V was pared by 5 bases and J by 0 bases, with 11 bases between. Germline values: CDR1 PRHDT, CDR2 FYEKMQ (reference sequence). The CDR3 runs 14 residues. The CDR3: CASSVWDRSYEQYF. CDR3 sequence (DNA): TGTGCCAGCAGCGTGTGGGACCGCTCCTACGAGCAGTACTTC.

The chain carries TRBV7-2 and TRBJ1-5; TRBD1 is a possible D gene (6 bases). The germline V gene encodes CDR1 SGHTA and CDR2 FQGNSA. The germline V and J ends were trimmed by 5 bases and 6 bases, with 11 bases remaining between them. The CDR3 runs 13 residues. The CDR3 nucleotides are TGTGCCAGCAGCCCGGGGGGGCTTCAGCCCCAGCATTTT. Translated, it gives CASSPGGLQPQHF.

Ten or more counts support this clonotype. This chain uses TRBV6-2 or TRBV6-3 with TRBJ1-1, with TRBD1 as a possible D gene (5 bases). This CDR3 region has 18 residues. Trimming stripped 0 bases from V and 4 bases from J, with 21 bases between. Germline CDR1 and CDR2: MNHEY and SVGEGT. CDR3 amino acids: CASSYSKSQGGLATEAFF. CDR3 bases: TGTGCCAGCAGTTACTCGAAGTCGCAGGGCGGGTTGGCCACTGAAGCTTTCTTT.

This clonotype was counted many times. Here the CDR3 DNA reads TGCAGCGTTGGGTCGGGACTAGCGGGAGGATACTACGAGCAGTACTTC. As protein: CSVGSGLAGGYYEQYF. The chain employs TRBV29-1 and TRBJ2-7; 15 bases agree with TRBD2. CDR1 is SQVTM and CDR2 is ANQGSEA in the germline V gene. V lost 4 bases, J lost 3 bases, and 7 bases stayed unmatched. The CDR3 runs 16 residues.

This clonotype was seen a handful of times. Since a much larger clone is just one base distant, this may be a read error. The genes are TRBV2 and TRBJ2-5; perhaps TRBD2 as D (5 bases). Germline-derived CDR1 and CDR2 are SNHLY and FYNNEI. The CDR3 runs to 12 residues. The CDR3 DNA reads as TGTGCCAGCAGTCGACGGGAAGAGACCAAGTACTTC. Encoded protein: CASSRREETKYF.

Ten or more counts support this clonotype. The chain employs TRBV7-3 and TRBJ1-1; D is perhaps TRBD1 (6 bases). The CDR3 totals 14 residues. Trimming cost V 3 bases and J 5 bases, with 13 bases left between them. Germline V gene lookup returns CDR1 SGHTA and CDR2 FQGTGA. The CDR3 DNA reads TGTGCCAGCAGCTTTACAGGGCGGGAAACTGAAGCTTTCTTT. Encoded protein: CASSFTGRETEAFF.

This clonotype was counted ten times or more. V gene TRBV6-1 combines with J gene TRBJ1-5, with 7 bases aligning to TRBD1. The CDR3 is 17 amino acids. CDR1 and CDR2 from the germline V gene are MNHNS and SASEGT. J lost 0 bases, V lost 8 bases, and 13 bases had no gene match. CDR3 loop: CASHGTDLGLSNQPQHF. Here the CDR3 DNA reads TGTGCCAGCCATGGGACAGATCTAGGGCTTAGCAATCAGCCCCAGCATTTT.

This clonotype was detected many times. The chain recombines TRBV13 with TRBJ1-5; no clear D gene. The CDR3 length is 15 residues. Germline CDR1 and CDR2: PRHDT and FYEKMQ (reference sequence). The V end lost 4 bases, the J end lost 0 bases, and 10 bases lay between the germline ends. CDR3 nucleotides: TGTGCCAGCAGCTCCCGGAAGTATAGCAATCAGCCCCAGCATTTT. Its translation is CASSSRKYSNQPQHF. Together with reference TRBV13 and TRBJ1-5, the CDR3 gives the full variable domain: AAGVIQSPRHLIKEKRETATLKCYPIPRHDTVYWYQQGPGQDPQFLISFYEKMQSDKGSIPDRFSAQQFSDYHSELNMSSLELGDSALYFCASSSRKYSNQPQHFGDGTRLSIL.

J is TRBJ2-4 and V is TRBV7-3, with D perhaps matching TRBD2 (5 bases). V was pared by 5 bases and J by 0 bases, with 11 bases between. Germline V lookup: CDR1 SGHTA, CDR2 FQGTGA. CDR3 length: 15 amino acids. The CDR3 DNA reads TGTGCCAGCAGCCCTAACGGACTAGCCAAAAACATTCAGTACTTC. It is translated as CASSPNGLAKNIQYF.

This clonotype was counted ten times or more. The CDR3 nucleotides read TGCGCCAGCAGCTTGGCTGGGGAGGAAAACATTCAGTACTTC. Its translation: CASSLAGEENIQYF. V is TRBV5-1 and J is TRBJ2-4; TRBD2 might be the D (6 bases). This CDR3 has 14 amino acids. V gave up 0 bases and J gave up 5 bases, with 9 bases separating them. Germline V gene lookup returns CDR1 SGHRS and CDR2 YFSETQ.

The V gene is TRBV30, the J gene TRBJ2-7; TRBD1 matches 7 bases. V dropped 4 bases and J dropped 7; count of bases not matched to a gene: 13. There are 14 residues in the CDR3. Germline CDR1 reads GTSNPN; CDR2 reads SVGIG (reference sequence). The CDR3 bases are TGTGCCTGGAACCCCGGGACAGTGAATTGGGAGCAGTACTTC. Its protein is CAWNPGTVNWEQYF.

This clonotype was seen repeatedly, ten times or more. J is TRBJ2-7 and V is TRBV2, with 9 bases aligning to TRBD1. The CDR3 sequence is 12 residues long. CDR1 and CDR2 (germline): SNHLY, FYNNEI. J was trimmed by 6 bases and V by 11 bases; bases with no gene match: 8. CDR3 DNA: TGTGCCTGGGGACAGGGTGATCGCGAGCAGTACTTC. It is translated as CAWGQGDREQYF. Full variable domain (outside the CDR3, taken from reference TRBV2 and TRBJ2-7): EPEVTQTPSHQVTQMGQEVILRCVPISNHLYFYWYRQILGQKVEFLVSFYNNEISEKSEIFDDQFSVERPDGSNFTLKIRSTKLEDSAMYFCAWGQGDREQYFGPGTRLTVT.

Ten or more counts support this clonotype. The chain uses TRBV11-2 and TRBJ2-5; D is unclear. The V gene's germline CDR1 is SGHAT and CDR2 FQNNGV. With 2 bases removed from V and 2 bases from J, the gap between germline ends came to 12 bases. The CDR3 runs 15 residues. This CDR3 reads CASSLRPGPQETQYF. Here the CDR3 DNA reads TGTGCCAGCAGCTTACGACCGGGTCCACAAGAGACCCAGTACTTC.

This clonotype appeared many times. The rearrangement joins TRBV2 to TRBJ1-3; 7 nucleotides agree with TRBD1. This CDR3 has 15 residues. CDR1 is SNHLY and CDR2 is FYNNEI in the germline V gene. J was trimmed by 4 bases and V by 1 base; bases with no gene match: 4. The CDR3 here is CASSEVSGGGNTIYF. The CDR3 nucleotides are TGTGCCAGCAGTGAAGTCTCAGGGGGAGGAAACACCATATATTTT.

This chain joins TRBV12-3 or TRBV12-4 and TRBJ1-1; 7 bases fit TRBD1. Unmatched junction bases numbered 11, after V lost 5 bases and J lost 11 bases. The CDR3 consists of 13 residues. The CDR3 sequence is CASSPGTAVKAFF. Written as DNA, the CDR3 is TGTGCCAGCAGTCCAGGGACAGCGGTTAAGGCTTTCTTT.

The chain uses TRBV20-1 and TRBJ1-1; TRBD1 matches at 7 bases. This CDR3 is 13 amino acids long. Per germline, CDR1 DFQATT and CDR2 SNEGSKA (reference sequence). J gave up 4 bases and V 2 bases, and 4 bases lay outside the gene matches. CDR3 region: CSARSGQVTEAFF. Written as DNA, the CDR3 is TGCAGTGCTAGATCAGGACAGGTCACTGAAGCTTTCTTT.